The 18 T cell receptor beta chains listed next were all sequenced from one sample in a study of blood T cells in healthy people across ages. Through a sample-barcoded 5' primer and a J-beta primer mix, a second PCR was run for about 7 to 12 cycles. TCRdb itself ran the 5' RACE reads through MiXCR, one entry per CDR3 protein. The table lists hundreds of thousands of distinct CDR3 sequences, roughly 21% of them singletons. The material sequenced was blood. These receptors all stem from an older man in good health.

The chain has TRBV5-1 and TRBJ2-7; weak D call: TRBD1 (7 bases). Germline V gene sequence: CDR1 SGHRS, CDR2 YFSETQ. CDR3 length equals 14 residues. V lost 5 bases to trimming and J lost 3 bases, with 15 bases between them. The CDR3 DNA reads TGCGCCAGCAGGCGGGAAACAGGGGTCTACGAGCAGTACTTC. It yields the protein CASRRETGVYEQYF.

A remark on this clonotype: One junction end disagrees with the germline gene, perhaps due to a read error. The CDR3 reads CAIRESVPGGELFF. CDR3 nucleotide sequence: TGTGCCATCAGAGAGTCGGTCCCGGGCGGGGAGCTGTTTTTT. The chain combines TRBV10-3 with TRBJ2-2; D unresolved. This CDR3 has 14 residues. Germline CDR1 is ENHRY and CDR2 is SYGVKD.

This clonotype appeared a few times. V gene TRBV2 combines with J gene TRBJ2-7, with D maybe TRBD2 (6 bases). This CDR3 has 13 residues. From germline, CDR1 is SNHLY and CDR2 FYNNEI. The germline V and J ends were trimmed by 6 bases and 0 bases, with 9 bases remaining between them. In nucleotides, the CDR3 is TGTGCCAGCAGGAAGGAGGGCTCCTACGAGCAGTACTTC. Encoded protein: CASRKEGSYEQYF.

The chain joins TRBV27 to TRBJ2-5, with a tentative D call TRBD2 (5 bases). The V gene's germline CDR1 is MNHEY and CDR2 SMNVEV (reference sequence). Trimming cost V 4 bases and J 11 bases, with 26 bases left between them. This CDR3 has 16 amino acids. The CDR3 DNA reads as TGTGCCAGCAGTTCTGATCCCGGAGGTAGTCTACGACCGCAGTACTTC. Amino acids: CASSSDPGGSLRPQYF.

The chain couples TRBV6-2 or TRBV6-3 to TRBJ2-5; perhaps TRBD1 as D (6 bases). Between the trimmed V and J ends, which lost 0 bases and 3 bases, there was a span of 8 bases. The CDR3 is 14 amino acids. CDR1 and CDR2 from the germline V gene are MNHEY and SVGEGT. The CDR3 sequence: CASSYSWTEETQYF. CDR3 sequence (DNA): TGTGCCAGCAGTTACTCGTGGACAGAAGAGACCCAGTACTTC.

The V call is TRBV12-3 or TRBV12-4, the J call TRBJ2-7; D unclear. The CDR3 has 13 residues. Trimming pared 3 bases from V and 3 bases from J, leaving 9 bases between. The DNA of the CDR3 is TGTGCCAGCAGTTTTGGCAGGATCTACGAGCAGTACTTC. It translates to CASSFGRIYEQYF.

In its sample, this clonotype was seen a few times. The chain carries TRBV28 and TRBJ2-1; TRBD1 is a possible D gene (5 bases). V was trimmed by 1 base and J by 7 bases, leaving 14 bases between them. CDR1 MDHEN and CDR2 SYDVKM come from the germline V gene. The CDR3 length is 15 residues. The CDR3 here is CASSLFIQGANEQFF. The DNA of the CDR3 is TGTGCCAGCAGTTTATTCATCCAGGGTGCGAATGAGCAGTTCTTC.

The gene calls are TRBV10-2 and TRBJ2-7; TRBD1 aligns across 9 bases. V was pared by 2 bases and J by 2 bases, with 4 bases of the junction left unmatched. Germline assignment: CDR1 WSHSY and CDR2 SAAADI. The CDR3 runs 15 residues. CDR3 region: CASSETGGWTYEQYF. CDR3 bases: TGCGCCAGCAGTGAGACAGGGGGCTGGACCTACGAGCAGTACTTC.

This chain joins TRBV12-3 or TRBV12-4 and TRBJ2-1; 9 nucleotides match TRBD2. Losses at the gene ends were 5 bases for V and 4 bases for J; bases not matched to a gene: 9. The CDR3 is made up of 16 amino acids. CDR3 amino acids: CASSKRASGDYNEQFF. CDR3 DNA sequence: TGTGCCAGCAGTAAACGAGCTAGCGGGGATTACAATGAGCAGTTCTTC.

This clonotype was seen a handful of times. The chain links TRBV7-9 to TRBJ1-1; D is uncertain. The germline V and J ends were trimmed by 3 bases and 1 base, with 6 bases remaining between them. CDR3 size: 13 residues. Germline CDR1 and CDR2: SEHNR and FQNEAQ (reference sequence). This CDR3 reads CASSLMENTEAFF. The CDR3 coding sequence is TGTGCCAGCAGCTTGATGGAGAACACTGAAGCTTTCTTT.

This clonotype was detected a few times. The chain carries TRBV20-1 and TRBJ1-2; D remains unclear. Trimming removed 0 bases from V and 4 bases from J, with 6 bases in between. Germline values: CDR1 DFQATT, CDR2 SNEGSKA (reference sequence). The CDR3 is 12 amino acids. This CDR3 is CSARERGYGYTF. The CDR3 nucleotides read TGCAGTGCTAGAGAAAGAGGCTATGGCTACACCTTC.

The gene calls are TRBV16 and TRBJ2-5; the match to TRBD1 covers 7 bases. The last part of the DNA fits TRBJ2-1 better; the J call may be wrong. The CDR3 runs to 14 residues. CDR1 and CDR2 from the germline V gene are KGHSY and FQNENV. In nucleotides, the CDR3 is TGTGCCAGCAGCCGGATACAGGGGTCGGGTGAGCAGTTCTTC. Translation gives CASSRIQGSGEQFF.

The CDR3 DNA reads TGTGCCAGCAGCCAACTAGGGGCAGGGACCCAGTACTTC. It is translated as CASSQLGAGTQYF. The V call is TRBV7-2, the J call TRBJ2-5; D is perhaps TRBD1 or TRBD2 (5 bases each). CDR1 and CDR2 (germline): SGHTA, FQGNSA. The CDR3 is 13 residues long. Trimming shortened V by 5 bases and J by 7 bases, and 14 bases separated the two germline ends.

The chain couples TRBV27 to TRBJ2-1, with a weak D call TRBD2 (5 bases). This CDR3 is 12 amino acids long. CDR1 is MNHEY and CDR2 is SMNVEV in the germline V gene (reference sequence). Trimming took off 5 bases at V and 8 bases at J, with 10 bases between the two ends. This CDR3 reads CASSAEGDEQFF. The CDR3 region has the DNA TGTGCCAGCAGTGCAGAGGGCGATGAGCAGTTCTTC.

The V gene is TRBV7-9, the J gene TRBJ2-1; D is ambiguous. Germline V gives CDR1 SEHNR, CDR2 FQNEAQ (reference sequence). V was pared by 7 bases and J by 7 bases, with 14 bases between. The CDR3 contains 13 residues. CDR3 loop: CASKPRSFNEQFF. CDR3 in DNA: TGTGCCAGCAAGCCCCGCAGTTTTAATGAGCAGTTCTTC.

V and J are TRBV29-1 and TRBJ1-2, with TRBD1 identical over 9 bases. The germline gives CDR1 SQVTM, CDR2 ANQGSEA. The trim removed 6 bases at V and 8 bases at J, leaving 4 bases unmatched. The CDR3 sequence is 11 residues long. CDR3: CSVGQGLGYTF. The CDR3, as DNA: TGCAGCGTGGGACAGGGTTTAGGCTACACCTTC.

This sequence joins TRBV2 and TRBJ2-5; unclear D gene. CDR1 and CDR2 (germline): SNHLY, FYNNEI. The CDR3 runs 15 residues. V gave up 7 bases and J gave up 4 bases, with 19 bases separating them. The CDR3 is CASTPETSGPETQYF. CDR3 nucleotides: TGTGCCAGCACCCCAGAGACGTCGGGCCCAGAGACCCAGTACTTC. The whole variable domain, filled in from reference TRBV2 and TRBJ2-5, reads EPEVTQTPSHQVTQMGQEVILRCVPISNHLYFYWYRQILGQKVEFLVSFYNNEISEKSEIFDDQFSVERPDGSNFTLKIRSTKLEDSAMYFCASTPETSGPETQYFGPGTRLLVL.

V and J are TRBV29-1 and TRBJ2-7; D is unresolved. Germline-derived CDR1 and CDR2 are SQVTM and ANQGSEA. V was trimmed by 6 bases and J by 0 bases, leaving 12 bases between them. CDR3 length: 13 amino acids. In DNA form, the CDR3 reads TGCAGCGTCACAAGGGCCAGCTCCTACGAGCAGTACTTC. Translation gives CSVTRASSYEQYF.